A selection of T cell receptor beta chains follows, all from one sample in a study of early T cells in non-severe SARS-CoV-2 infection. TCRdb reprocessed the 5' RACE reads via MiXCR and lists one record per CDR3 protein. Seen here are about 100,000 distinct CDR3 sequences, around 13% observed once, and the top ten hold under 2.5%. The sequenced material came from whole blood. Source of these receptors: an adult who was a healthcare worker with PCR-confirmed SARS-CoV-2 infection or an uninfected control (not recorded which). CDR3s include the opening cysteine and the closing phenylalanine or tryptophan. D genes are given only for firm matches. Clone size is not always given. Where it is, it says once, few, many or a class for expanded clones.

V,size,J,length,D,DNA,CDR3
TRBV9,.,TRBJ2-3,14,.,TGTGCCAGCAGCGTAGTAGCGGTGGGGGATACGCAGTATTTT,CASSVVAVGDTQYF
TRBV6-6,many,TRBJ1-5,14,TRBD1,TGTGCCAGCAGCCTTGACAGGGCCAATCAGCCCCAGCATTTT,CASSLDRANQPQHF
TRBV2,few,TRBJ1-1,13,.,TGTGCCTGCAGAGCGTTAGGCTCTCGTACAACTTTCTTT,CACRALGSRTTFF
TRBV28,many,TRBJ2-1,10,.,TGTGCCAGCAGTAGCAATGAGCAGTTCTTC,CASSSNEQFF
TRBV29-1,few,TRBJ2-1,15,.,TGCAGCGTTGAAGGACAGCTAAGCTCCTACAATGAGCAGTTCTTC,CSVEGQLSSYNEQFF
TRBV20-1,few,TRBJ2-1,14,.,TGCAGTGCTCCCCACTTGACAGTCTACAATGAGCAGTTCTTC,CSAPHLTVYNEQFF
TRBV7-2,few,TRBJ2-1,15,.,TGTGCCAGCAGCTTACCCGGATTGGGGAACAATGAGCAGTTCTTC,CASSLPGLGNNEQFF
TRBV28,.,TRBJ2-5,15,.,TGTGCCAGCAGTACCCCAGGGGCAGCCCAAGAGACCCAGTACTTC,CASSTPGAAQETQYF
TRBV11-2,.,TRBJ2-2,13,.,TGTGCCAGCAGCGGATACAGCACCGGGGAGCTGTTTTTT,CASSGYSTGELFF
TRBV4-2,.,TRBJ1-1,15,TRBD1,TGTGCCAGCAGCCAAGAGGGGACAGGGGGCACTGAAGCTTTCTTT,CASSQEGTGGTEAFF
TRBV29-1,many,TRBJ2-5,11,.,TGCAGCGCTGGGAATTGGGAGACCCAGTACTTC,CSAGNWETQYF
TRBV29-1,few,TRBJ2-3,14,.,TGCAGCGTTGAAGGGGGCCCCGACACAGATACGCAGTATTTT,CSVEGGPDTDTQYF
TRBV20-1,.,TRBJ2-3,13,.,TGCAGTGCTAGGTTCGGAGTGGGGGATACGCAGTATTTT,CSARFGVGDTQYF
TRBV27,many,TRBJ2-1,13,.,TGTGCCAGCAGTTTATACGACCGAAATGAGCAGTTCTTC,CASSLYDRNEQFF
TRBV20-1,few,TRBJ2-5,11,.,TGCAGTGTTCAGCGGTCAGAGACCCAGTACTTC,CSVQRSETQYF
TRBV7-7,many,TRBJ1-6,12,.,TGTGCCAATGGGGGGGAGGACTCACCCCTCCACTTT,CANGGEDSPLHF
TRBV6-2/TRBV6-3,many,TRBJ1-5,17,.,TGTGCCAGCAGTTCTCAGAGGGGCCTCTATAGCAATCAGCCCCAGCATTTT,CASSSQRGLYSNQPQHF
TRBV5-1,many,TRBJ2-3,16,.,TGCGCCAGCAGCTTGGGGCGGGGGACAGGCACAGATACGCAGTATTTT,CASSLGRGTGTDTQYF
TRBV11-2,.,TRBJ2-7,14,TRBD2,TGTGCCAGCAGCCCTCGGGGGGAATCCTACGAGCAGTACTTC,CASSPRGESYEQYF
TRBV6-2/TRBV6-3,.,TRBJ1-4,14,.,TGTGCCAGCAGTTACTCAAGAGGACAGCCAAAACTGTTTTTT,CASSYSRGQPKLFF
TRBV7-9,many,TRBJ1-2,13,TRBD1,TGTGCCAGCAGCATAGGACAGGCGTATGGCTACACCTTC,CASSIGQAYGYTF
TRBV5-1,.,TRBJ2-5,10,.,TGCGCCAGCAGCTCGGGGGCCCAGTACTTC,CASSSGAQYF
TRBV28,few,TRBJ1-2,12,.,TGTGCCAGCATCACCCAGGGCTATGGCTACACCTTC,CASITQGYGYTF
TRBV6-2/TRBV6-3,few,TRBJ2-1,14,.,TGTGCCAGCAGTTACGGCCCCTTGAGGGATGAGCAGTTCTTC,CASSYGPLRDEQFF
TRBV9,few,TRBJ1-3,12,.,TGTGCCAGCAGCGCTGGAAGAAACACCATATATTTT,CASSAGRNTIYF
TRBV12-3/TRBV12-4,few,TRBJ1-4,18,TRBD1,TGTGCCAGCACCCGTAAAAGGGGGCCCGACAGGGGAGGGGAAAAACTGTTTTTT,CASTRKRGPDRGGEKLFF
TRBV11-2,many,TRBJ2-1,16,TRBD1,TGTGCCAGCAGCCCCGACCGGGACAGGGGGCGCGAAGGGCAGTTCTTC,CASSPDRDRGREGQFF
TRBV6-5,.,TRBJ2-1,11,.,TGTGCCACCGGACCTTTCGATGAGCAGTTCTTC,CATGPFDEQFF
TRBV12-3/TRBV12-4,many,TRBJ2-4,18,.,TGTGCCAGCAGTTTAGCGAGGGACAGCGGGGATGTCAAAAACATTCAGTACTTC,CASSLARDSGDVKNIQYF
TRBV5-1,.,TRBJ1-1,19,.,TGCGCCAGCAGCTTGGGGGGTACGGTACGAGGATTCATGAACACTGAAGTTTTCTTT,CASSLGGTVRGFMNTEVFF
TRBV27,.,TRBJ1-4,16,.,TGTGCCAGCAGTTTGGGGCAGAGTGCAACTAATGAAAAACTGTTTTTT,CASSLGQSATNEKLFF
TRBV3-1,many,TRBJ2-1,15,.,TGTGCCAGCAGCCTCAAAGGGCAGGGTAGCAATGAGCAGTTCTTC,CASSLKGQGSNEQFF